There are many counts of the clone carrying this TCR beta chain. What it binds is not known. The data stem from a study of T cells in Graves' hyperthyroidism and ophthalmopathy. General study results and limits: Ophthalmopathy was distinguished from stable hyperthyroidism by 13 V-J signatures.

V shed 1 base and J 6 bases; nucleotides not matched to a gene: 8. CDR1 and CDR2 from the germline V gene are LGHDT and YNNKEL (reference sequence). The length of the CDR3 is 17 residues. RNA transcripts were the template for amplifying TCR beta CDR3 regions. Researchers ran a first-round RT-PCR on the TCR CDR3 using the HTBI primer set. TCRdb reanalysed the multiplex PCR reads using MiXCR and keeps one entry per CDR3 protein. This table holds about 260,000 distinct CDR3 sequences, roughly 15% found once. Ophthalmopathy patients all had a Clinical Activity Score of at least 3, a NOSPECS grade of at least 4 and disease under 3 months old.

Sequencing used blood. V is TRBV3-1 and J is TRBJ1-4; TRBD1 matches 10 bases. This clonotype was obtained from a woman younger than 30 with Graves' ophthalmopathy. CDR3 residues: CASSQARTGGRDEKLFF. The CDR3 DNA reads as TGTGCCAGCAGCCAAGCGCGGACAGGGGGACGAGATGAAAAACTGTTTTTT. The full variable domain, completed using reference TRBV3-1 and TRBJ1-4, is DTAVSQTPKYLVTQMGNDKSIKCEQNLGHDTMYWYKQDSKKFLKIMFSYNNKELIINETVPNRFSPKSPDKAHLNLHINSLELGDSAVYFCASSQARTGGRDEKLFFGSGTQLSVL.